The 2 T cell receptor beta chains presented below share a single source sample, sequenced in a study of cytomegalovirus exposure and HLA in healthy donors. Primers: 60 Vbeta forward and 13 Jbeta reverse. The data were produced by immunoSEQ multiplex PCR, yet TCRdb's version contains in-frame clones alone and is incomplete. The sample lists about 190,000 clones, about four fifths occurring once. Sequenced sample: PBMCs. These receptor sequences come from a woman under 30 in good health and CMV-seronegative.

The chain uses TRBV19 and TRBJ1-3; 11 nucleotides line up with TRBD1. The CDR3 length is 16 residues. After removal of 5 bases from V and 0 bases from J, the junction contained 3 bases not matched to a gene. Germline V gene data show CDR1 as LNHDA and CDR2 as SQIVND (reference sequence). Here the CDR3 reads CASSVDRGPSGNTIYF. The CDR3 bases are TGTGCCAGTAGTGTGGACAGGGGGCCCTCTGGAAACACCATATATTTT.

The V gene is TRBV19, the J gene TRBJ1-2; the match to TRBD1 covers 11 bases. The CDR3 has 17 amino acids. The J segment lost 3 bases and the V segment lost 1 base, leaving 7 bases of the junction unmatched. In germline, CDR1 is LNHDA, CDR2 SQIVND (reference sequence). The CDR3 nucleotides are TGTGCCAGTAGTATAGCAGGACGGACAGGGGGCTACTATGGCTACACCTTC. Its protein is CASSIAGRTGGYYGYTF.